The rows below give T cell receptor beta chains drawn from one sample of a study of Graves' ophthalmopathy and Graves' hyperthyroidism. TCRdb ran MiXCR on the multiplex PCR reads and lists one entry per CDR3 protein. The data hold more than 1,000,000 distinct CDR3 sequences, with about two fifths observed a single time. The sequencing input was peripheral blood or thyroid tissue (not recorded which). The receptors shown here come from an adult man with Graves' hyperthyroidism. Each CDR3 is given with its conserved first and last residue. D genes are given only for firm matches. Clone size is shown for a subset of rows, as once, few, many or a class of expanded clone.

v_gene,abundance,d_gene,j_gene,CDR3aa,CDR3nt
TRBV29-1,NA,NA,TRBJ1-3,CSVGLAGAGTGNTIYF,TGCAGCGTGGGACTAGCGGGAGCGGGCACCGGGAACACCATATATTTT
TRBV7-2,NA,TRBD2,TRBJ2-5,CASSLGGGRFETQYF,TGTGCCAGCAGCTTAGGAGGCGGGAGGTTTGAGACCCAGTACTTC
TRBV11-2,many,NA,TRBJ2-6,CASSHGRDGANVLTF,TGTGCCAGCAGCCATGGGAGAGACGGGGCCAACGTCCTGACTTTC
TRBV19,few,NA,TRBJ1-5,CASSTRSAVNQPQHF,TGTGCCAGTAGTACCAGAAGCGCAGTCAATCAGCCCCAGCATTTT
TRBV7-9,NA,NA,TRBJ2-5,CASSPGLNNQPQYF,TGTGCCAGCAGCCCGGGACTCAACAATCAGCCCCAGTACTTC
TRBV4-1,NA,NA,TRBJ2-7,CASSQAPTVPGEQYF,TGCGCCAGCAGCCAAGCGCCGACCGTGCCAGGCGAGCAGTACTTC
TRBV2,NA,TRBD1,TRBJ2-7,CAGAPGTGIYEQYF,TGTGCCGGCGCCCCCGGGACAGGGATTTACGAGCAGTACTTC
TRBV7-9,once,TRBD1,TRBJ2-7,CASSTPGQIYEQYF,TGTGCCAGCAGCACTCCGGGACAGATCTACGAGCAGTACTTC
TRBV9,NA,NA,TRBJ2-7,CASSVGSGLSYEQYF,TGTGCCAGCAGCGTAGGCTCGGGACTCTCCTACGAGCAGTACTTC
TRBV11-2,NA,TRBD2,TRBJ2-6,CASSSLSGADVLTF,TGTGCCAGCAGCTCACTTAGCGGGGCCGACGTCCTGACTTTC
TRBV10-3,many,TRBD1,TRBJ1-5,CAISESGQGNQPQHF,TGTGCCATCAGTGAGTCGGGACAGGGGAATCAGCCCCAGCATTTT
TRBV24-1,NA,NA,TRBJ1-1,CATSDPGEGFF,TGTGCCACCAGTGATCCAGGGGAAGGTTTCTTT
TRBV29-1,NA,NA,TRBJ1-4,CSVGEGRGEKLFF,TGCAGCGTTGGAGAGGGGAGAGGTGAAAAACTGTTTTTT
TRBV20-1,NA,TRBD2,TRBJ2-2,CSARGVETSGREANTGELFF,TGCAGTGCTAGAGGAGTTGAGACTAGCGGGAGAGAAGCGAACACCGGGGAGCTGTTTTTT
TRBV10-3,NA,NA,TRBJ1-1,CAISYVNTEAFF,TGTGCCATCAGTTATGTTAACACTGAAGCTTTCTTT
TRBV19,many,TRBD1,TRBJ1-5,CASRGRQGSNQPQHF,TGTGCCAGTAGGGGACGACAGGGGTCCAATCAGCCCCAGCATTTT
TRBV7-2,NA,TRBD1,TRBJ2-7,CASSFSGQAYGQYF,TGTGCCAGCAGTTTCTCGGGACAGGCGTACGGGCAGTACTTC
TRBV7-3,many,TRBD2,TRBJ2-5,CASSRGGKETQYF,TGTGCCAGCAGCCGGGGGGGAAAAGAGACCCAGTACTTC
TRBV29-1,NA,TRBD1,TRBJ2-2,CALSWDRYTGELFF,TGTGCCTTATCCTGGGACAGATACACCGGGGAGCTGTTTTTT
TRBV3-1,few,NA,TRBJ1-5,CASSQALGTNQPQHF,TGTGCCAGCAGCCAAGCCCTCGGGACAAATCAGCCCCAGCATTTT
TRBV29-1,NA,NA,TRBJ1-5,CSVLGADQPQHF,TGCAGCGTTTTGGGAGCCGATCAGCCCCAGCATTTT
TRBV3-1,many,TRBD1,TRBJ1-2,CASSQDLGQGGRDGYTF,TGTGCCAGCAGCCAAGATCTGGGACAGGGAGGCAGGGATGGCTACACCTTC
TRBV19,few,NA,TRBJ2-2,CASRADANTGELFF,TGTGCCAGTAGGGCGGACGCGAACACCGGGGAGCTGTTTTTT
TRBV13,NA,NA,TRBJ1-6,CASSLGPISYNSPLHF,TGTGCCAGCAGCTTGGGGCCAATCTCCTATAATTCACCCCTCCACTTT
TRBV20-1,NA,NA,TRBJ1-5,CSASEGARDGQPQHF,TGCAGTGCTAGCGAAGGGGCGCGAGACGGGCAGCCCCAGCATTTT
TRBV28,NA,NA,TRBJ2-7,CASSLLGGHEQYF,TGTGCCAGCAGTTTATTGGGTGGGCACGAGCAGTACTTC
TRBV7-9,NA,NA,TRBJ1-4,CASSPDSANEKLFF,TGTGCCAGCTCACCCGACAGCGCTAATGAAAAACTGTTTTTT
TRBV19,NA,TRBD1,TRBJ2-2,CASSIGRGRRNTGELFF,TGTGCCAGTAGTATAGGCAGGGGGCGACGAAACACCGGGGAGCTGTTTTTT
TRBV12-3/TRBV12-4,NA,NA,TRBJ2-3,CASRQAGWSDTQYF,TGTGCCAGCAGGCAGGCGGGTTGGTCAGATACGCAGTATTTT
TRBV14,NA,NA,TRBJ2-5,CASSRLQVREAQYF,TGTGCCAGCAGCCGACTACAAGTACGAGAGGCCCAGTACTTC
TRBV7-8,NA,NA,TRBJ2-7,CASSLGLRMGYEQYF,TGTGCCAGCAGCTTGGGTTTGCGGATGGGCTACGAGCAGTACTTC
TRBV7-6,NA,TRBD2,TRBJ2-2,CASSLLSSGRTLNTGELFF,TGTGCCAGCAGCTTACTCTCTAGCGGGAGGACCTTGAACACCGGGGAGCTGTTTTTT
TRBV7-9,NA,NA,TRBJ1-5,CASRLLGNGQPQHF,TGTGCCAGCAGACTCTTGGGGAATGGTCAGCCCCAGCATTTT
TRBV12-3/TRBV12-4,NA,NA,TRBJ1-4,CASSFSGRGSYEKLFF,TGTGCCAGCAGTTTCTCAGGCAGGGGAAGTTACGAAAAACTGTTTTTT
TRBV9,many,NA,TRBJ2-5,CASSAATGLRREETQYF,TGTGCCAGCAGCGCCGCGACTGGGCTAAGGAGGGAAGAGACCCAGTACTTC
TRBV5-1,NA,TRBD2,TRBJ2-2,CASSLDTSGGPNTGELFF,TGCGCCAGCAGCCTGGACACTAGCGGGGGGCCTAACACCGGGGAGCTGTTTTTT
TRBV4-1,NA,TRBD2,TRBJ2-7,CASSQDGTSFYEQYF,TGCGCCAGCAGCCAAGACGGGACTAGCTTCTACGAGCAGTACTTC
TRBV7-2,many,NA,TRBJ2-7,CASSLGGRKYEQYF,TGTGCCAGCAGCCTAGGAGGTAGGAAGTACGAGCAGTACTTC
TRBV20-1,NA,NA,TRBJ1-1,CSAGPRGRDEAFF,TGCAGTGCTGGGCCCCGGGGGCGGGATGAAGCTTTCTTT
TRBV2,NA,TRBD2,TRBJ2-2,CASSVREDTGELFF,TGTGCCAGCAGTGTGCGGGAGGACACCGGGGAGCTGTTTTTT
TRBV11-2,NA,NA,TRBJ2-7,CASSHRDTDYEHYF,TGTGCCAGCAGCCATCGGGACACCGACTACGAGCATTACTTC